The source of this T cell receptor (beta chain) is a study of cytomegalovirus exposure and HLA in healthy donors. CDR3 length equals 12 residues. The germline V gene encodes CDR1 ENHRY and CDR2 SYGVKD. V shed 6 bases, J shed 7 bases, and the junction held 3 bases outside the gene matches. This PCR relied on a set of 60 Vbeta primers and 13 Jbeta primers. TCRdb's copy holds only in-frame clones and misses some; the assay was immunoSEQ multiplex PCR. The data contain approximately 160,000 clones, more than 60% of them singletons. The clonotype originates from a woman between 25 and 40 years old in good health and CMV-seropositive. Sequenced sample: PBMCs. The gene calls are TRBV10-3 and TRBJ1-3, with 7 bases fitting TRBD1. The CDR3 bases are TGTGCCATCAGAGACAGGGCTAACACCATATATTTT. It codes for CAIRDRANTIYF.